Listed below are T cell receptor beta chains from one sample, sequenced in a study of beta chain features in type 1 diabetes. TCRdb keeps only in-frame clones here, not all; method: immunoSEQ multiplex PCR. The repertoire holds hundreds of thousands of clones, with about 14% as singletons. The sample consisted of naive CD4+ T cells from blood. All receptors derive from a man between 18 and 29 years old with type 1 diabetes. The CDR3 runs from the conserved cysteine through the conserved F or W. Fields, in order: J gene, clone size, V gene, D gene, CDR3 protein, CDR3 DNA. D genes are given only for firm matches. A clone size is listed for some rows: how often the clone was seen (once, few, many), or a class if it is expanded.

TRBJ2-1 | few | TRBV18 | TRBD1 | CASSSTGPYNEQFF | TGTGCCAGCTCCTCGACAGGGCCCTACAATGAGCAGTTCTTC
TRBJ1-1 | . | TRBV4-3 | TRBD1 | CASSHLTGGTEAFF | TGCGCCAGCAGCCATCTGACAGGGGGCACTGAAGCTTTCTTT
TRBJ1-2 | . | TRBV5-4 | . | CASSFRSGSTSGDGYTF | TGTGCCAGCAGCTTTAGGAGTGGAAGTACCTCGGGGGATGGCTACACCTTC
TRBJ2-3 | . | TRBV28 | . | CASSSPRTLSTDTQYF | TGTGCCAGCAGTTCCCCCCGGACACTGAGCACAGATACGCAGTATTTT
TRBJ2-3 | few | TRBV7-9 | . | CAAPRVETDTQYF | TGTGCCGCGCCAAGGGTAGAGACAGATACGCAGTATTTT
TRBJ2-5 | few | TRBV7-9 | . | CASSLYSQETQYF | TGTGCCAGCAGCTTGTACAGCCAAGAGACCCAGTACTTC
TRBJ2-7 | few | TRBV7-9 | . | CASSGGGRSYEQYF | TGTGCCAGCAGCGGCGGAGGGAGGTCCTACGAGCAGTACTTC
TRBJ2-5 | . | TRBV18 | . | CASSSGVQETQYF | TGTGCCAGCTCATCCGGTGTGCAAGAGACCCAGTACTTC
TRBJ1-5 | few | TRBV30 | . | CAWSGDSSNQPQHF | TGTGCCTGGAGTGGGGACTCTAGCAATCAGCCCCAGCATTTT
TRBJ2-1 | few | TRBV2 | . | CAPSGSYNEQFF | TGTGCCCCCTCCGGGTCCTACAATGAGCAGTTCTTC
TRBJ1-5 | . | TRBV21-1 | . | CASSKPVLGGYGNQPQHF | TGTGCCAGCAGCAAACCGGTTTTGGGGGGATATGGCAATCAGCCCCAGCATTTT
TRBJ2-1 | . | TRBV2 | . | CASSVLMKGNEQFF | TGTGCCAGCAGTGTTCTTATGAAGGGTAATGAGCAGTTCTTC
TRBJ2-1 | . | TRBV4-1 | TRBD2 | CASSQAAGAYNEQFF | TGCGCCAGCAGCCAAGCGGCGGGGGCCTACAATGAGCAGTTCTTC
TRBJ2-1 | . | TRBV30 | TRBD2 | CAWVGTSDAYNEQFF | TGTGCCTGGGTCGGGACTAGCGACGCCTACAATGAGCAGTTCTTC
TRBJ2-3 | few | TRBV7-2 | TRBD1 | CASSLGPGQGKTDTQYF | TGTGCCAGCAGCTTAGGTCCGGGACAGGGCAAGACAGATACGCAGTATTTT
TRBJ2-7 | few | TRBV6-5 | . | CASSYGREQYF | TGTGCCAGCAGTTATGGCCGGGAGCAGTACTTC
TRBJ1-4 | . | TRBV18 | . | CASSLLLPTATNEKLFF | TGTGCCAGCTCCCTACTGTTACCTACCGCAACTAATGAAAAACTGTTTTTT
TRBJ1-1 | . | TRBV10-3 | TRBD1 | CAISEQGVDTEAFF | TGTGCCATCAGTGAACAGGGGGTGGACACTGAAGCTTTCTTT
TRBJ1-4 | few | TRBV5-6 | . | CASSLGRGEKLFF | TGTGCCAGCAGCTTGGGAAGGGGAGAAAAACTGTTTTTT
TRBJ2-3 | . | TRBV29-1 | TRBD1 | CSGAGGADTQYF | TGCAGCGGGGCAGGGGGCGCAGATACGCAGTATTTT
TRBJ1-1 | . | TRBV29-1 | TRBD1 | CSVTGGENTEAFF | TGCAGCGTGACAGGGGGCGAGAACACTGAAGCTTTCTTT